These 17 T cell receptor beta chains were sequenced from one sample in a study of blood T cell repertoires in COVID-19 (dated by TCRdb to the early 2020s). Receptor amplification or capture employed the immunoSEQ multiplex PCR assay. TCRdb carries this immuneACCESS record with in-frame sequences only. Its versions omit some clonotypes, under half of them owing to an unresolved V gene in the studies checked, with the rest unexplained. The sample table contains roughly 200,000 clones; only one count was recorded for around 89% of them. The leading ten clones occupy 0.5% to 0.75% of the sample. Sequenced input: peripheral blood. These receptor sequences come from a man aged 45-60 years with acute or convalescent COVID-19.

This chain joins TRBV5-5 and TRBJ2-7; 8 bases match TRBD2. The CDR3 has 13 residues. V trimming: 2 bases; J trimming: 7 bases; junction bases outside the gene matches: 5. CDR1 and CDR2 (germline): SGHKS, YYEKEE (reference sequence). The CDR3 loop is CASSLAGVGEQYF. The CDR3 coding sequence is TGTGCCAGCAGCTTAGCGGGGGTGGGTGAGCAGTACTTC. The variable domain in full, with the rest retrieved from reference TRBV5-5 and TRBJ2-7, is DAGVTQSPTHLIKTRGQQVTLRCSPISGHKSVSWYQQVLGQGPQFIFQYYEKEERGRGNFPDRFSARQFPNYSSELNVNALLLGDSALYLCASSLAGVGEQYFGPGTRLTVT.

CDR3 sequence: CASSLTGGLNQPQHF. The CDR3 region has the DNA TGTGCCAGCAGTTTGACAGGGGGCTTGAATCAGCCCCAGCATTTT. This sequence joins TRBV27 and TRBJ1-5, with TRBD1 matching over 10 bases. J lost 4 bases, V lost 3 bases, and 3 bases had no gene match. CDR3 length: 15 residues. Germline assignment: CDR1 MNHEY and CDR2 SMNVEV (reference sequence).

The CDR3 is CASSYQGQETQYF. The CDR3 coding sequence is TGTGCCAGCAGCTACCAGGGGCAAGAGACCCAGTACTTC. This chain uses TRBV7-9 with TRBJ2-5; tentative D call: TRBD1 (6 bases). Germline loops: CDR1 SEHNR, CDR2 FQNEAQ (reference sequence). V lost 4 bases and J 2 bases, leaving 8 bases between the germline ends. CDR3 length equals 13 residues.

This chain links TRBV6-2 or TRBV6-3 with TRBJ2-7; TRBD2 aligns across 10 bases. Per the germline V gene, CDR1 is MNHEY and CDR2 is SVGEGT. The CDR3 has 15 amino acids. Germline trimming cut 4 bases from V and 4 bases from J; bases unmatched to any gene: 7. CDR3 region: CASSFTSGALYEQYV. The CDR3 region has the DNA TGTGCCAGCAGTTTCACTAGCGGGGCTTTGTACGAGCAGTACGTC.

This clone appeared a single time. One end of the junction varies from germline; a read error may be responsible. The CDR3 region is CASSLVASGGGTTGTQYF. As DNA, the CDR3 is TGTGCCAGCAGCTTAGTGGCTAGCGGGGGCGGGACGACAGGTACGCAGTATTTT. This chain links TRBV7-6 with TRBJ2-3; TRBD2 matches 10 bases. Per the germline V gene, CDR1 is SGHVS and CDR2 is FNYEAQ. CDR3 length: 18 amino acids.

The chain couples TRBV11-3 to TRBJ2-1; TRBD1 aligns across 9 bases. The CDR3 is 16 amino acids. Losses at the gene ends were 4 bases for V and 0 bases for J; bases not matched to a gene: 4. Germline V gives CDR1 SGHNT, CDR2 YENEEA. As DNA, the CDR3 is TGTGCCAGCAGCTGGACAGGGGTCAGCTCCTACAATGAGCAGTTCTTC. This gives the protein CASSWTGVSSYNEQFF.

The V gene is TRBV19, the J gene TRBJ1-4; TRBD1 agrees at 7 bases. Germline lookup yields CDR1 LNHDA and CDR2 SQIVND (reference sequence). This CDR3 spans 14 amino acids. The V segment lost 6 bases and the J segment 4 bases; nucleotides outside the gene matches: 5. CDR3 loop: CASSLTGDNEKLFF. CDR3 nucleotide sequence: TGTGCCAGTAGCCTAACAGGGGATAATGAAAAACTGTTTTTT.

Here the CDR3 reads CASSARTGTNEKLFF. The DNA of the CDR3 is TGTGCCAGCAGCGCGAGGACAGGGACTAATGAAAAACTGTTTTTT. This chain links TRBV9 with TRBJ1-4; the match to TRBD1 covers 8 bases. This CDR3 has 15 residues. The germline CDR1 and CDR2 sequences are SGDLS and YYNGEE. The junction had 3 bases not matched to a gene; V was cut back by 3 bases and J by 2 bases.

CDR3 in amino acids: CASSLRAYNEQFF. The CDR3 DNA reads as TGTGCCAGCAGCTTGAGAGCCTACAATGAGCAGTTCTTC. The rearrangement links TRBV7-2 to TRBJ2-1; no clear D gene. There are 13 residues in the CDR3. Germline V gives CDR1 SGHTA, CDR2 FQGNSA. V was cut by 3 bases and J by 2 bases, with 5 bases left in between.

By its share, this clone is medium-sized. V gene TRBV4-3 combines with J gene TRBJ1-6; unclear D gene. CDR1 is LGHNA, CDR2 YSLEER, per germline. Trimming pared 3 bases from V and 1 base from J, leaving 10 bases between. CDR3 length equals 16 residues. Here the CDR3 reads CASSQREFSYNSPLHF. The CDR3 nucleotides read TGCGCCAGCAGCCAGAGGGAGTTTTCCTATAATTCACCCCTCCACTTT.

The chain has TRBV6-5 and TRBJ2-3, with D possibly TRBD2 on 5 matching bases. The CDR3 has 14 amino acids. Trimming removed 7 bases from V and 0 bases from J, with 11 bases in between. Germline CDR1 reads MNHEY; CDR2 reads SVGAGI. This CDR3 is CASKYGVSTDTQYF. The CDR3 bases are TGTGCCAGCAAGTACGGGGTTAGCACAGATACGCAGTATTTT.

The chain carries TRBV10-3 and TRBJ2-7; TRBD2 agrees at 7 bases. The V and J ends lost 6 bases and 3 bases, in that order; junction bases with no gene match: 8. From germline, CDR1 is ENHRY and CDR2 SYGVKD. The length of the CDR3 is 14 residues. In DNA form, the CDR3 reads TGTGCCATCAGCGAGGGAGGGCCAGGCTACGAGCAGTACTTC. Its protein product is CAISEGGPGYEQYF.

This chain connects TRBV28 to TRBJ1-5; 11 positions agree with TRBD1. The V gene's germline CDR1 is MDHEN and CDR2 SYDVKM. V was clipped by 5 bases and J by 1 base; unmatched bases: 13. The CDR3 runs 19 residues. DNA of the CDR3: TGTGCCAGCAGTCCCGCAACCGGGACAGGGGGAATAAGCAATCAGCCCCAGCATTTT. As protein: CASSPATGTGGISNQPQHF.

J is TRBJ1-1 and V is TRBV2; perhaps TRBD1 as D (6 bases). V lost 6 bases and J lost 2, with 13 bases in between. The CDR3 totals 14 residues. Germline V gene data show CDR1 as SNHLY and CDR2 as FYNNEI. Here the CDR3 DNA reads TGTGCCAGCAGGCCCAGGACAGCAAACACTGAAGCTTTCTTT. Protein sequence: CASRPRTANTEAFF.

V is TRBV7-9 and J is TRBJ2-3; 11 bases map to TRBD2. Germline CDR1 reads SEHNR; CDR2 reads FQNEAQ (reference sequence). V lost 5 bases to trimming and J lost 2 bases; unmatched junction nucleotides: 15. The CDR3 loop spans 19 amino acids. The CDR3 region is CASSHGLAGRSAITDTQYF. The DNA for the CDR3 is TGTGCCAGCAGCCACGGACTAGCGGGCCGTTCCGCCATCACAGATACGCAGTATTTT.

V and J are TRBV10-1 and TRBJ2-1; TRBD2 matches at 13 bases. The germline CDR1 and CDR2 sequences are WNHNN and SYGVQD (reference sequence). The length of the CDR3 is 15 residues. The J segment lost 10 bases and the V segment lost 5 bases, leaving 8 bases of the junction unmatched. The CDR3 DNA follows: TGCGCCAGCAGTACGGGACTAGCGGGATTCGGGGAGCAGTTCTTC. Translating it yields CASSTGLAGFGEQFF.

In DNA, the CDR3 is TGCGCCAGCAGCCAACAGGGGGGCTCCTACAATGAGCAGTTCTTC. Protein: CASSQQGGSYNEQFF. This chain joins TRBV4-3 and TRBJ2-1, with D possibly being TRBD1 (7 bases). CDR3 length: 15 amino acids. With 2 bases removed from V and 0 bases from J, the gap between germline ends came to 8 bases. Germline CDR1 LGHNA, CDR2 YSLEER.